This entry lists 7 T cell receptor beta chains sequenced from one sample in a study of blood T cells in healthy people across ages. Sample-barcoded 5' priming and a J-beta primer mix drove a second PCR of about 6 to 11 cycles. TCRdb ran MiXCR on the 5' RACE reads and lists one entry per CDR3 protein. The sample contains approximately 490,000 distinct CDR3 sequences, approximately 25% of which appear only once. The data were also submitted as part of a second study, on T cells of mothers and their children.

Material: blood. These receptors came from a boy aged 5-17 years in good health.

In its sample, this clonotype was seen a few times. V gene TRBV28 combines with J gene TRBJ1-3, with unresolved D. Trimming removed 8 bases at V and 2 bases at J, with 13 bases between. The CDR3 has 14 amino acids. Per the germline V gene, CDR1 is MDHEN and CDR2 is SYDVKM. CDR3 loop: CASGLEDPGNTIYF. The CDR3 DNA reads TGTGCCAGCGGATTGGAGGACCCTGGAAACACCATATATTTT.

Here the CDR3 reads CASRERGYTEAFF. The CDR3 region has the DNA TGTGCCAGCAGGGAGAGGGGGTACACTGAAGCTTTCTTT. The chain is built from TRBV7-3 and TRBJ1-1, with D maybe TRBD1 (6 bases). The germline V gene has CDR1 SGHTA and CDR2 FQGTGA. Trimming cost V 6 bases and J 3 bases, with 11 bases left between them. This CDR3 has 13 residues.

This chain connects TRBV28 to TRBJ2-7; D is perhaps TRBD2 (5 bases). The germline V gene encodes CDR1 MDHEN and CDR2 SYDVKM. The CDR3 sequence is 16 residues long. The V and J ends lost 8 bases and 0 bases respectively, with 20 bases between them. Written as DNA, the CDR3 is TGTGCCAGCCATAGGAGCAGCCGAGGGAGCTCCTACGAGCAGTACTTC. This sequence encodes CASHRSSRGSSYEQYF. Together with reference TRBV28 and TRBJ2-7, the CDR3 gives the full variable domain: DVKVTQSSRYLVKRTGEKVFLECVQDMDHENMFWYRQDPGLGLRLIYFSYDVKMKEKGDIPEGYSVSREKKERFSLILESASTNQTSMYLCASHRSSRGSSYEQYFGPGTRLTVT.

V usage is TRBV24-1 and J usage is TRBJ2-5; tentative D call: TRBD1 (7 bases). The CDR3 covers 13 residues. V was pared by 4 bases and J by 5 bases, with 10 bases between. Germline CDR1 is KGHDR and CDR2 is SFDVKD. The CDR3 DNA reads TGTGCCACCAGTGAGGCAGGGGGGGAGACCCAGTACTTC. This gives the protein CATSEAGGETQYF.

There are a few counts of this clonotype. The CDR3 region is CASRLQGQPISYEQYF. CDR3 in DNA: TGTGCCAGCAGGTTACAGGGACAGCCGATATCCTACGAGCAGTACTTC. The rearrangement uses TRBV28 and TRBJ2-7, with TRBD1 matching 7 bases. J lost 1 base, V lost 6 bases, and 12 bases had no gene match. This CDR3 region has 16 residues. Germline-derived CDR1 and CDR2 are MDHEN and SYDVKM.

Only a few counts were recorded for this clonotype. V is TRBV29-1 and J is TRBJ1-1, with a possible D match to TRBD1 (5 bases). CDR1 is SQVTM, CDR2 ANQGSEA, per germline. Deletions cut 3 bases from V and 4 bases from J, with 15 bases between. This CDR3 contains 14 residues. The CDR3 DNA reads TGCAGCGTTGAGAATTGGGGGTTGGTCACTGAAGCTTTCTTT. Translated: CSVENWGLVTEAFF.

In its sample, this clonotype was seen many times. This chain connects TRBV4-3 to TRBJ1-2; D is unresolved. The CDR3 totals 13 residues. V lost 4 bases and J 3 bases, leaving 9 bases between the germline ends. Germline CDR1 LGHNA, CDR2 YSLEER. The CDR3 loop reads CASSPEQYYGYTF. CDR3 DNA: TGCGCCAGCAGCCCCGAACAATACTATGGCTACACCTTC.